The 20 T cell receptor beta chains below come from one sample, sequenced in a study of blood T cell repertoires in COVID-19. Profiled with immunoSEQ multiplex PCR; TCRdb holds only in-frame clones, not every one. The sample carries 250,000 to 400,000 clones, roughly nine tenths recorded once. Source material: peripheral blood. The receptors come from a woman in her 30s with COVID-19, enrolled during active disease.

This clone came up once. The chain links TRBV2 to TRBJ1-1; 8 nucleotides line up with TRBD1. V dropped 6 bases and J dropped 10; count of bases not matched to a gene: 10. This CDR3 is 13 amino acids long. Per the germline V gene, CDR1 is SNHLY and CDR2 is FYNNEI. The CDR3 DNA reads TGTGCCAGCAGAGCGGACAGGGAGGTTGGAGCTTTCTTT. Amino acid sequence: CASRADREVGAFF.

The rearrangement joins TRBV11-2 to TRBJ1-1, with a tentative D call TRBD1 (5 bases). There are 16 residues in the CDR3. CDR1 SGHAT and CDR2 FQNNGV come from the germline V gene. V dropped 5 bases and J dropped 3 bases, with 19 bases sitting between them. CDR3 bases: TGTGCCAGCAGCATAGTGGGGCGGGGAAGATACACTGAAGCTTTCTTT. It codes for CASSIVGRGRYTEAFF.

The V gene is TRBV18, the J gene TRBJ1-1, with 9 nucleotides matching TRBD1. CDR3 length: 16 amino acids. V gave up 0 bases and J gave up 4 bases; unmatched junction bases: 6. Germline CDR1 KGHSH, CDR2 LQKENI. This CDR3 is CASSPPRTGVRTEAFF. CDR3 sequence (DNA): TGTGCCAGCTCACCACCGAGGACAGGGGTTCGCACTGAAGCTTTCTTT.

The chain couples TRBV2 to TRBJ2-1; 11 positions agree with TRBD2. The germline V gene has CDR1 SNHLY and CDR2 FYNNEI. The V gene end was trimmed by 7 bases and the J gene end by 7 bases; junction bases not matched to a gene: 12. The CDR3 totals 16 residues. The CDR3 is CASINPTSGRGNEQFF. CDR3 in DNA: TGTGCCAGCATAAACCCAACTAGCGGGAGAGGAAATGAGCAGTTCTTC.

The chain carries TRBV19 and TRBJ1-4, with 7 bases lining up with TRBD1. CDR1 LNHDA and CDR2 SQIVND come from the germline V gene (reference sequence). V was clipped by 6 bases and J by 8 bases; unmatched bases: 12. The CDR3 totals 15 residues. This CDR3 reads CASSNVQGELEKLFF. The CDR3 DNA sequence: TGTGCCAGTAGCAACGTGCAGGGGGAACTAGAAAAACTGTTTTTT.

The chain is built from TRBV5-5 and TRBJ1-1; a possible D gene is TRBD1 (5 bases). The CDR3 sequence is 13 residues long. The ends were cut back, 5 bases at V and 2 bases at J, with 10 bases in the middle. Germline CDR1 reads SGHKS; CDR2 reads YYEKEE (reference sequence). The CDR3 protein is CASRGRVNTEAFF. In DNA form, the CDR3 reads TGTGCCAGCAGGGGCAGGGTTAACACTGAAGCTTTCTTT. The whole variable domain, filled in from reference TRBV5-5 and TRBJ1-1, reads DAGVTQSPTHLIKTRGQQVTLRCSPISGHKSVSWYQQVLGQGPQFIFQYYEKEERGRGNFPDRFSARQFPNYSSELNVNALLLGDSALYLCASRGRVNTEAFFGQGTRLTVV.

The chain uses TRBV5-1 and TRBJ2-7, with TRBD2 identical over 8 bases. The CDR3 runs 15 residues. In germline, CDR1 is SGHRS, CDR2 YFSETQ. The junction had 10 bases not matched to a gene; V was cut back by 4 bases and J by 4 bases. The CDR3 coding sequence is TGCGCCAGCAGCCCTGAAGCGGGAGTCGCATACGAGCAGTACTTC. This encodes CASSPEAGVAYEQYF.

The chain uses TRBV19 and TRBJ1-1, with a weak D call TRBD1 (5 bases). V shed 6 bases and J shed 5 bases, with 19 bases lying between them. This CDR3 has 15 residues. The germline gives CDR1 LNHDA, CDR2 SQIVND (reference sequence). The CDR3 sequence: CASSSGGGGWTEAFF. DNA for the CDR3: TGTGCCAGTAGCAGTGGTGGTGGGGGGTGGACTGAAGCTTTCTTT.

The DNA of the CDR3 is TGTGCCAGCAGTTTAAAACGTTCTATCGATCCCCTCCACTTT. As protein: CASSLKRSIDPLHF. This chain joins TRBV27 and TRBJ1-6; D gene unclear. The length of the CDR3 is 14 residues. V lost 2 bases and J 13 bases, leaving 15 bases between the germline ends. Per germline, CDR1 MNHEY and CDR2 SMNVEV (reference sequence).

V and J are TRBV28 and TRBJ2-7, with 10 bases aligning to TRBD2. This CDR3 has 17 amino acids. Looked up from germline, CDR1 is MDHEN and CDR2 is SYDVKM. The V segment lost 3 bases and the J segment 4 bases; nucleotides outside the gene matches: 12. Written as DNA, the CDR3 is TGTGCCAGCAGTTTCCCCCTAGCTAGCGGGAGTGGGTACGAGCAGTACTTC. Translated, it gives CASSFPLASGSGYEQYF.

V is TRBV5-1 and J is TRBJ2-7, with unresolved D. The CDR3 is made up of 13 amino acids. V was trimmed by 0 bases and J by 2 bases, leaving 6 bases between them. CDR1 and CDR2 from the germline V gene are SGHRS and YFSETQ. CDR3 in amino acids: CASSLERTYEQYF. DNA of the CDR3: TGCGCCAGCAGCTTGGAGCGAACCTACGAGCAGTACTTC.

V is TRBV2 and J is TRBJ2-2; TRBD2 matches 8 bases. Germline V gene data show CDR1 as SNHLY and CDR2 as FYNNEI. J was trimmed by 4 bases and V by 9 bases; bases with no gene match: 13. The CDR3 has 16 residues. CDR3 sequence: CASSIPGTRSTGELFF. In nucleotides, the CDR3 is TGTGCCAGTTCGATCCCCGGGACTAGGTCCACCGGGGAGCTGTTTTTT.

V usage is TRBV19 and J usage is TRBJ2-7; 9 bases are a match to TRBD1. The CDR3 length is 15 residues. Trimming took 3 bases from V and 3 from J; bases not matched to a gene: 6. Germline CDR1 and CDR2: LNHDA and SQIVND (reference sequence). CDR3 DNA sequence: TGTGCCAGTAGTATCCAGGGACAGGGCTTCTACGAGCAGTACTTC. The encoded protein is CASSIQGQGFYEQYF.

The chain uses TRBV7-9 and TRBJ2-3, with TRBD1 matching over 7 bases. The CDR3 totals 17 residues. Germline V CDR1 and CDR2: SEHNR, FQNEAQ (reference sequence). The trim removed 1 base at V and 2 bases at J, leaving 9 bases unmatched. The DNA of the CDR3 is TGTGCCAGCAGCTTAGATGTTTGGGACAGTAACACAGATACGCAGTATTTT. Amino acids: CASSLDVWDSNTDTQYF.

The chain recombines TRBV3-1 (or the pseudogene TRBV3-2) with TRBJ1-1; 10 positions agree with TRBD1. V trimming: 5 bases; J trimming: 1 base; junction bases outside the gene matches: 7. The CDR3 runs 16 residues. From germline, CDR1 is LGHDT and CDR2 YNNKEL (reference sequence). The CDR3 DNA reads TGTGCCAGCAGCTACTGGGACAGGGGATCGAACACTGAAGCTTTCTTT. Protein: CASSYWDRGSNTEAFF.

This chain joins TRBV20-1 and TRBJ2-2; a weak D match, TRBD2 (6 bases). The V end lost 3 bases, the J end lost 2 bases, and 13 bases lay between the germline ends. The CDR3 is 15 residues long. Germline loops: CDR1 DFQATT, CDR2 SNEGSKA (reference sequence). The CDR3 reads CSASVGGLNTGELFF. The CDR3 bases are TGCAGTGCTAGTGTCGGGGGACTTAACACCGGGGAGCTGTTTTTT.

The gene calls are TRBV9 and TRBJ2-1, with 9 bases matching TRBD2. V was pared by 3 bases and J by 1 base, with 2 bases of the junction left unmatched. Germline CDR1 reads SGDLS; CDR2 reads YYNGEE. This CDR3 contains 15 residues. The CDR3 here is CASSGGLASYNEQFF. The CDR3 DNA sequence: TGTGCCAGCAGCGGGGGACTAGCTTCCTACAATGAGCAGTTCTTC.

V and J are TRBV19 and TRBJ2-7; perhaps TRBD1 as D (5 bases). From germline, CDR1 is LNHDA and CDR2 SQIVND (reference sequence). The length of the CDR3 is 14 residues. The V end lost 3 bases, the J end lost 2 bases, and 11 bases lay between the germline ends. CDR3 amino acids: CASSMGPGTYEQYF. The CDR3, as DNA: TGTGCCAGTAGTATGGGGCCGGGCACCTACGAGCAGTACTTC. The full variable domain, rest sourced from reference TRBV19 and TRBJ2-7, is DGGITQSPKYLFRKEGQNVTLSCEQNLNHDAMYWYRQDPGQGLRLIYYSQIVNDFQKGDIAEGYSVSREKKESFPLTVTSAQKNPTAFYLCASSMGPGTYEQYFGPGTRLTVT.

CDR3 nucleotides: TGTGCCAGCGCAGGGGTCGCCTACGAGCAGTACTTC. This sequence encodes CASAGVAYEQYF. The rearrangement links TRBV11-2 to TRBJ2-7, with a possible D match to TRBD1 (6 bases). CDR3 length: 12 residues. Trimming took off 8 bases at V and 2 bases at J, with 10 bases between the two ends. Germline values: CDR1 SGHAT, CDR2 FQNNGV. The complete variable domain, with remaining parts taken from reference TRBV11-2 and TRBJ2-7, reads EAGVAQSPRYKIIEKRQSVAFWCNPISGHATLYWYQQILGQGPKLLIQFQNNGVVDDSQLPKDRFSAERLKGVDSTLKIQPAKLEDSAVYLCASAGVAYEQYFGPGTRLTVT.

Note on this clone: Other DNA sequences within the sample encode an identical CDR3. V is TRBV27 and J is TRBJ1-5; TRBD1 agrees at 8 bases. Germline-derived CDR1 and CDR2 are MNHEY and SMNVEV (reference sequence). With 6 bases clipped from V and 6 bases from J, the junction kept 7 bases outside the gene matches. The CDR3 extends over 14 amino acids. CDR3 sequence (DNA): TGTGCCAGCAGCCCACAGGGGGGGGGTCAGCCCCAGCATTTT. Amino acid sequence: CASSPQGGGQPQHF.